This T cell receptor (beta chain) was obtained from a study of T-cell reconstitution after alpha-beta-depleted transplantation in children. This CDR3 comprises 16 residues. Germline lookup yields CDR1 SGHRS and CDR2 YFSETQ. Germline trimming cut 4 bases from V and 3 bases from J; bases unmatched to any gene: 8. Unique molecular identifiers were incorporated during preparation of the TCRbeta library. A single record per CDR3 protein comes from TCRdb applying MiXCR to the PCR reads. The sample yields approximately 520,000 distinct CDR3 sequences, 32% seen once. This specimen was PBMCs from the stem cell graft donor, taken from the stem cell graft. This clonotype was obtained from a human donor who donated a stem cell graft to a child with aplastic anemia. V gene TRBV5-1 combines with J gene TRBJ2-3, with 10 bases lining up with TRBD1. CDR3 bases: TGCGCCAGCAGCCAGGTTCCGGGACAGGGGACAGATACGCAGTATTTT. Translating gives CASSQVPGQGTDTQYF. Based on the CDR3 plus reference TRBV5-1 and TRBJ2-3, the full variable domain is KAGVTQTPRYLIKTRGQQVTLSCSPISGHRSVSWYQQTPGQGLQFLFEYFSETQRNKGNFPGRFSGRQFSNSRSEMNVSTLELGDSALYLCASSQVPGQGTDTQYFGPGTRLTVL.